Listed here are 19 T cell receptor beta chains from one sample, sequenced in a study of T cells after yellow fever vaccination (dated by TCRdb to between 2018 and 2020). In light of the paper, this sample's treatment or condition label describes: live attenuated yellow fever vaccine strain. The library was produced with 5' RACE. Sequencing took place on an Illumina NovaSeq 6000. TCRdb passed the public sequencing reads through fastp at Q25 and MiXCR, retaining productive beta sequences. Every entry covers one CDR3 protein and lists the most common genes and DNA from its rows. This sample has some 120,000 distinct CDR3 sequences in its table, and 15% of those were observed once. Clones ranked in the top ten supply 43% of the sample. The sample consisted of CD8+ T cells sorted from PBMCs, taken 5 days after the yellow fever booster vaccination. These receptors all come from a man aged 18 to 29 who received the YFV17D yellow fever vaccine.

This clonotype has just a few counts. Here the CDR3 reads CASSQEGLGDEQFF. DNA of the CDR3: TGCGCCAGCAGCCAAGAGGGTCTGGGGGATGAGCAGTTCTTC. The chain carries TRBV4-1 and TRBJ2-1; D may correspond to TRBD1 or TRBD2 (5 bases each). V shed 0 bases and J shed 8 bases, with 11 bases lying between them. This CDR3 is built from 14 residues. Looked up from germline, CDR1 is MGHRA and CDR2 is YSYEKL.

This clonotype has just a few counts. Here the CDR3 DNA reads TGTGCCAGCAGCCACCTGGACAATGAGCAGTTCTTC. Its protein is CASSHLDNEQFF. The chain uses TRBV11-2 and TRBJ2-1; no clear D gene. The V and J ends lost 5 bases and 5 bases respectively, with 7 bases between them. The CDR3 covers 12 residues. Germline loops: CDR1 SGHAT, CDR2 FQNNGV.

This clonotype was seen a handful of times. The gene calls are TRBV20-1 and TRBJ2-4; D is possibly TRBD2 (6 bases). The V gene lost 7 bases and the J gene lost 7 bases, with 14 bases spanning the gap. This CDR3 has 12 residues. Germline V gene data show CDR1 as DFQATT and CDR2 as SNEGSKA (reference sequence). Here the CDR3 DNA reads TGCAGTGTCCGGGGGAAGGTGAACATTCAGTACTTC. Protein product: CSVRGKVNIQYF.

This rearrangement joins TRBV18 to TRBJ1-5; maybe TRBD1 (6 bases). In germline, CDR1 is KGHSH, CDR2 LQKENI. With 6 bases removed from V and 8 bases from J, the gap between germline ends came to 20 bases. CDR3 size: 15 residues. The DNA of the CDR3 is TGTGCCAGCTCTCGAACCCAGGGGAAACTTAAGCCCCAGCATTTT. This gives the protein CASSRTQGKLKPQHF.

This clonotype was observed a handful of times. The V gene is TRBV9, the J gene TRBJ2-3; no reliable D call. CDR3 length: 14 amino acids. The germline gives CDR1 SGDLS, CDR2 YYNGEE. Trimming stripped 4 bases from V and 7 bases from J, with 16 bases between. CDR3 region: CASSPSVAYNTQYF. CDR3 DNA: TGTGCCAGCAGCCCCTCCGTGGCCTATAATACGCAGTATTTT.

A few counts support this clonotype. The rearrangement uses TRBV9 and TRBJ2-1; 10 bases agree with TRBD2. The V gene's germline CDR1 is SGDLS and CDR2 YYNGEE. This CDR3 is built from 16 residues. Trimming removed 3 bases from V and 0 bases from J; junction bases left unmatched: 3. CDR3 DNA sequence: TGTGCCAGCAGCGCAGCGGGGGGGCTCTCCTACAATGAGCAGTTCTTC. Its protein is CASSAAGGLSYNEQFF.

In its sample, this clonotype was seen a few times. V and J are TRBV6-5 and TRBJ1-5; D ambiguous. CDR3 length equals 13 residues. V was cut by 6 bases and J by 1 base, with 7 bases left in between. Germline CDR1 is MNHEY and CDR2 is SVGAGI. The CDR3: CASRPGSNQPQHF. CDR3 DNA sequence: TGTGCCAGCAGACCCGGGAGCAATCAGCCCCAGCATTTT.

The V gene is TRBV23-1, the J gene TRBJ2-7; TRBD1 aligns across 8 bases. TRBV23-1 falls under the ORF class, with uncertain function. CDR3 size: 18 residues. V lost 0 bases and J lost 5; bases outside the gene matches: 15. The CDR3 DNA reads TGCGCCAGCAGTCAATCCCCGGACAGGGCCCTCCAAGTCGACGAGCAGTACGTC. Protein product: CASSQSPDRALQVDEQYV.

In its sample, this clonotype was seen a few times. The genes are TRBV4-1 and TRBJ2-7; D is unclear. V was shortened by 1 base and J by 3 bases, with 16 bases between the two germline ends. CDR3 length equals 16 residues. CDR1 is MGHRA, CDR2 YSYEKL, per germline. In nucleotides, the CDR3 is TGCGCCAGCAGCCAAGTTTGGGCCGAGGCTTTCTACGAGCAGTACGTC. This gives the protein CASSQVWAEAFYEQYV.

This clonotype showed up just a few times. The CDR3 nucleotides are TGTGCCAGCAGCCCCGGGACTAGCGGGGCCTACAATGAGCAGTTCTTC. This encodes CASSPGTSGAYNEQFF. This chain joins TRBV4-2 and TRBJ2-1, with 13 bases matching TRBD2. The CDR3 is 16 residues long. CDR1 LGHNA and CDR2 YNFKEQ come from the germline V gene. Trimming cost V 4 bases and J 2 bases; bases outside gene matches: 2.

V and J are TRBV4-3 and TRBJ1-2, with 8 positions matching TRBD1. V lost 5 bases to trimming and J lost 5 bases; unmatched junction nucleotides: 7. Germline V gene lookup returns CDR1 LGHNA and CDR2 YSLEER. The CDR3 loop spans 14 amino acids. The CDR3 DNA sequence: TGCGCCAGCAGCGAAGGGACAGGCAGTTATGGCTACACCTTC. This translates into CASSEGTGSYGYTF.

The V call is TRBV7-8, the J call TRBJ2-3; D is possibly TRBD1 (5 bases). This CDR3 comprises 13 residues. Germline V lookup: CDR1 SGHVS, CDR2 FQNEAQ. V was cut by 1 base and J by 4 bases, with 6 bases left in between. Written as DNA, the CDR3 is TGTGCCAGCAGCTTAGAGGGGCCAGATACGCAGTATTTT. Its translation is CASSLEGPDTQYF.

This clonotype was seen ten or more times. The V and J genes are TRBV29-1 and TRBJ2-1; no clear D gene. V lost 2 bases, J lost 2 bases, and 13 bases lay in between. The CDR3 is 15 amino acids. Germline assignment: CDR1 SQVTM and CDR2 ANQGSEA. The CDR3 sequence is CSVESVGGTYNEQFF. CDR3 nucleotides: TGCAGCGTTGAATCTGTCGGCGGTACCTACAATGAGCAGTTCTTC.

This sequence joins TRBV11-2 and TRBJ1-6; D is undetermined. CDR1 is SGHAT, CDR2 FQNNGV, per germline. The CDR3 has 14 amino acids. The V end lost 0 bases, the J end lost 6 bases, and 6 bases lay between the germline ends. In DNA, the CDR3 is TGTGCCAGCAGCTTAGACGGCCGTAATTCACCCCTCCACTTT. This encodes CASSLDGRNSPLHF.

In its sample, this clonotype was seen many times. The rearrangement joins TRBV7-9 to TRBJ2-5; D gene ambiguous. The CDR3 consists of 11 residues. CDR1 SEHNR and CDR2 FQNEAQ come from the germline V gene (reference sequence). Trimming removed 5 bases at V and 14 bases at J, with 15 bases between. This CDR3 is CASSTPELFYF. The CDR3 region has the DNA TGTGCCAGCAGCACCCCGGAACTATTTTACTTC.

The V and J genes are TRBV4-3 and TRBJ1-4; 8 bases line up with TRBD1. Losses at the gene ends were 0 bases for V and 8 bases for J; bases not matched to a gene: 14. Germline CDR1 and CDR2: LGHNA and YSLEER. The CDR3 is made up of 18 amino acids. CDR3 nucleotides: TGCGCCAGCAGCCAAGATTTCACGGACAGGGTGGACTACGAAAAACTGTTTTTT. Translated, it gives CASSQDFTDRVDYEKLFF.

A remark on this clonotype: A single base separates this from a much larger clone, so it may be a read error. CDR3 sequence: CASSPGTGHEQYF. DNA for the CDR3: TGTGCCAGCAGTCCCGGGACAGGTCACGAGCAGTACTTC. The chain has TRBV6-5 and TRBJ2-7; TRBD1 agrees at 8 bases. The CDR3 extends over 13 amino acids. J was trimmed by 5 bases and V by 5 bases; bases with no gene match: 5. The germline V gene has CDR1 MNHEY and CDR2 SVGAGI.

Ten or more counts support this clonotype. The CDR3 spells CASSIRGHEQYV. CDR3 DNA: TGCGCCAGCAGCATAAGGGGCCACGAGCAGTACGTC. This chain links TRBV4-3 with TRBJ2-7, with a tentative D call TRBD1 (5 bases). The CDR3 is 12 amino acids. The germline CDR1 and CDR2 sequences are LGHNA and YSLEER. Trimming took off 5 bases at V and 5 bases at J, with 10 bases between the two ends.

The J gene is TRBJ2-3, the V gene TRBV9, with a possible D match to TRBD1 (5 bases). Germline V lookup: CDR1 SGDLS, CDR2 YYNGEE. The CDR3 totals 17 residues. V shed 0 bases and J shed 2 bases, with 16 bases lying between them. CDR3 protein: CASSVAPPTGSTDTQYF. As DNA, the CDR3 is TGTGCCAGCAGCGTAGCTCCTCCTACAGGATCCACAGATACGCAGTATTTT.